One sample yielded the 27 T cell receptor beta chains listed below, sequenced in a study of blood T cells in healthy people across ages. Through a sample-barcoded 5' primer and a J-beta primer mix, a second PCR was run for about 6 to 11 cycles. TCRdb reprocessed the 5' RACE reads via MiXCR and lists one record per CDR3 protein. Among about 570,000 distinct CDR3 sequences listed, 25% to 30% were seen once. The specimen sequenced was blood. The receptors were gathered from a woman in her 70s in good health.

CDR3 sequence reads: CSAVKGGPYGYTF. The CDR3 DNA reads TGCAGTGCTGTTAAAGGGGGCCCATACGGCTACACCTTC. V usage is TRBV20-1 and J usage is TRBJ1-2; TRBD1 matches 7 bases. CDR3 size: 13 residues. The V gene end was trimmed by 5 bases and the J gene end by 8 bases; junction bases not matched to a gene: 11. The germline CDR1 and CDR2 sequences are DFQATT and SNEGSKA (reference sequence).

The chain carries TRBV5-1 and TRBJ2-5; D is undetermined. The CDR3 contains 14 residues. Germline V CDR1 and CDR2: SGHRS, YFSETQ. Trimming took 1 base from V and 13 from J, leaving 20 bases between them. CDR3 nucleotide sequence: TGCGCCAGCAGCTTGTCTGTACACTCCGTCGAGCTGTACTTC. Translating it yields CASSLSVHSVELYF. Full variable domain (rest looked up from reference TRBV5-1 and TRBJ2-5): KAGVTQTPRYLIKTRGQQVTLSCSPISGHRSVSWYQQTPGQGLQFLFEYFSETQRNKGNFPGRFSGRQFSNSRSEMNVSTLELGDSALYLCASSLSVHSVELYFGPGTRLLVL.

The chain has TRBV25-1 and TRBJ2-1; 7 bases are shared with TRBD1. The germline V gene has CDR1 MGHDK and CDR2 SYGVNS. This CDR3 comprises 16 residues. V dropped 3 bases and J dropped 8; count of bases not matched to a gene: 13. CDR3: CASSDPDRALADEQFF. The DNA for the CDR3 is TGTGCCAGCAGTGACCCAGACAGGGCGTTGGCAGATGAGCAGTTCTTC.

The chain joins TRBV20-1 to TRBJ1-2; weak D call: TRBD1 (6 bases). Trimming stripped 3 bases from V and 8 bases from J, with 16 bases between. CDR3 length: 13 residues. Looked up from germline, CDR1 is DFQATT and CDR2 is SNEGSKA (reference sequence). CDR3 in DNA: TGCAGTGCTAGGGATCGGGGGGCGGGGGGCTACACCTTC. Residues: CSARDRGAGGYTF.

J is TRBJ2-1 and V is TRBV24-1; D not certain. The V gene's germline CDR1 is KGHDR and CDR2 SFDVKD. The V end lost 6 bases, the J end lost 1 base, and 9 bases lay between the germline ends. The CDR3 totals 14 residues. The CDR3 bases are TGTGCCACCAGTTCAGGCGTGTCCTACAATGAGCAGTTCTTC. This translates into CATSSGVSYNEQFF.

This clonotype was found a few times. CDR3: CSVKDTGGGEQFF. The CDR3 nucleotides read TGCAGCGTTAAGGATACAGGGGGCGGTGAGCAGTTCTTC. This chain connects TRBV29-1 to TRBJ2-1; 9 bases map to TRBD1. CDR1 is SQVTM, CDR2 ANQGSEA, per germline. Trimming removed 5 bases from V and 9 bases from J; junction bases left unmatched: 8. The CDR3 is 13 amino acids.

This clonotype was detected ten times or more. An end of the junction does not agree with germline; a read error may underlie this. The V call is TRBV4-3, the J call TRBJ1-1; 9 positions agree with TRBD1. The CDR3 contains 14 residues. Germline CDR1 is LGHNA and CDR2 is YSLEER. The CDR3 here is CASSQGTGRTEAFF. CDR3 nucleotide sequence: TGTGCCAGCAGCCAGGGGACAGGGAGAACTGAAGCTTTCTTT.

This clonotype was seen only a few times. The V gene is TRBV7-9, the J gene TRBJ1-4; TRBD1 agrees at 11 bases. Germline CDR1 SEHNR, CDR2 FQNEAQ (reference sequence). V lost 3 bases and J lost 4; bases outside the gene matches: 4. The CDR3 is 16 residues long. The DNA for the CDR3 is TGTGCCAGCAGCTTGGACAGGGGGCGAAGTAATGAAAAACTGTTTTTT. It codes for CASSLDRGRSNEKLFF. The entire variable domain, with the rest obtained from reference TRBV7-9 and TRBJ1-4, is as follows: DTGVSQNPRHKITKRGQNVTFRCDPISEHNRLYWYRQTLGQGPEFLTYFQNEAQLEKSRLLSDRFSAERPKGSFSTLEIQRTEQGDSAMYLCASSLDRGRSNEKLFFGSGTQLSVL.

This clonotype was counted between two and nine times. The chain recombines TRBV5-5 with TRBJ2-5, with TRBD2 matching over 10 bases. The trim removed 0 bases at V and 3 bases at J, leaving 8 bases unmatched. The CDR3 spans 17 residues. Per the germline V gene, CDR1 is SGHKS and CDR2 is YYEKEE (reference sequence). In nucleotides, the CDR3 is TGTGCCAGCAGCTTGGGTAAAACTAGCGGGGTGGAAGAGACCCAGTACTTC. Its protein product is CASSLGKTSGVEETQYF. Together with reference TRBV5-5 and TRBJ2-5, the CDR3 gives the full variable domain: DAGVTQSPTHLIKTRGQQVTLRCSPISGHKSVSWYQQVLGQGPQFIFQYYEKEERGRGNFPDRFSARQFPNYSSELNVNALLLGDSALYLCASSLGKTSGVEETQYFGPGTRLLVL.

This clonotype was seen only a few times. At one end, the junction sequence differs from germline, possibly due to a read error. This rearrangement joins TRBV25-1 to TRBJ2-1, with D possibly being TRBD2 (7 bases). This CDR3 is built from 16 residues. Germline V gene data show CDR1 as MGHDK and CDR2 as SYGVNS. The CDR3 DNA reads as TGTGCCAACAGTGCTACTGGGGGGGCGTTTTACAATGAGCAGTTCTTC. Its translation is CANSATGGAFYNEQFF.

This clonotype was seen more than once but under ten times. This chain connects TRBV20-1 to TRBJ2-1, with 10 bases that match TRBD2. Trimming at V came to 1 base and at J to 2 bases, leaving 5 bases not matched to a gene. The CDR3 is 16 residues long. Germline assignment: CDR1 DFQATT and CDR2 SNEGSKA (reference sequence). This chain's CDR3 is CSARVGSGGPYNEQFF. The CDR3 bases are TGCAGTGCTAGAGTCGGTAGCGGGGGGCCCTACAATGAGCAGTTCTTC.

The chain links TRBV4-3 to TRBJ2-2; TRBD1 aligns across 7 bases. Germline lookup yields CDR1 LGHNA and CDR2 YSLEER. The CDR3 is made up of 16 amino acids. V was pared by 1 base and J by 5 bases, with 7 bases of the junction left unmatched. The chain's CDR3 is CASSQGFDRETGELFF. The CDR3 DNA follows: TGCGCCAGCAGCCAAGGTTTCGACAGGGAGACCGGGGAGCTGTTTTTT.

The chain employs TRBV18 and TRBJ2-3, with D tentatively TRBD2 (7 bases). The V gene lost 5 bases and the J gene lost 2 bases, with 14 bases spanning the gap. CDR1 is KGHSH and CDR2 is LQKENI in the germline V gene. The CDR3 contains 15 residues. This CDR3 reads CASSASAGATDTQYF. The CDR3 bases are TGTGCCAGCTCAGCGTCTGCGGGGGCCACAGATACGCAGTATTTT.

J is TRBJ2-1 and V is TRBV6-5; D is uncertain. V was shortened by 6 bases and J by 5 bases, with 11 bases between the two germline ends. The CDR3 is made up of 13 amino acids. CDR1 and CDR2 (germline): MNHEY, SVGAGI. CDR3 in DNA: TGTGCCAGCAGCCCACGGGCCGACAATGAGCAGTTCTTC. This sequence encodes CASSPRADNEQFF.

Details on this clonotype: No conserved phenylalanine or tryptophan ends this CDR3, so it is likely a read error. The chain joins TRBV10-3 to TRBJ2-1, with 7 bases identical to TRBD1. TRBJ2-5 matches the DNA end more closely, so the J call is doubtful. Germline values: CDR1 ENHRY, CDR2 SYGVKD. The CDR3 consists of 12 residues. The CDR3 DNA follows: TGTGCCATCCAGGGGGACGTCGAGACCCAGTACCTC. Protein sequence: CAIQGDVETQYL.

This clonotype was observed at least ten times. The chain combines TRBV12-3 or TRBV12-4 with TRBJ1-2; D remains unclear. The CDR3 sequence is 13 residues long. V was shortened by 6 bases and J by 8 bases, with 16 bases between the two germline ends. The CDR3 DNA sequence: TGTGCCAGCAGAAAGACGGACCTCATAGGCTACACCTTC. Amino acids: CASRKTDLIGYTF.

A word on this clonotype: Without the conserved terminal phenylalanine or tryptophan, this CDR3 likely stems from a read error. The limits of the CDR3 on the DNA are not certain, so only TCRdb's listed CDR3 is given. The chain employs TRBV7-2 and TRBJ1-2; TRBD1 reflects the table's D call only, with no check against the DNA. Germline-derived CDR1 and CDR2 are SGHTA and FQGNSA. Termini included, the CDR3 measures 15 amino acids. CDR3 in amino acids: CASSLGPAWKTGPVV.

The sample holds a few counts of this clonotype. The V gene is TRBV10-3, the J gene TRBJ1-2; D gene unclear. The CDR3 runs 12 residues. Germline V gene data show CDR1 as ENHRY and CDR2 as SYGVKD. With 5 bases removed from V and 2 bases from J, the gap between germline ends came to 6 bases. The CDR3 DNA reads as TGTGCCATCAGTCTTGGGAACTATGGCTACACCTTC. As protein: CAISLGNYGYTF.

There are a few counts of this clonotype. The chain links TRBV9 to TRBJ1-2; D uncertain. Trimming left V 3 bases short and J 4 bases short, with 10 bases between. The CDR3 totals 13 residues. CDR1 is SGDLS and CDR2 is YYNGEE in the germline V gene. The CDR3 spells CASSGTVGYGYTF. The DNA for the CDR3 is TGTGCCAGCAGCGGAACTGTTGGCTATGGCTACACCTTC.

This clonotype was observed a handful of times. The rearrangement uses TRBV6-6 and TRBJ2-5; TRBD2 matches at 13 bases. V was clipped by 6 bases and J by 5 bases; unmatched bases: 9. The CDR3 is 16 amino acids. Germline V gene sequence: CDR1 MNHNY, CDR2 SVGAGI (reference sequence). CDR3 amino acids: CASRRTSGGLGETQYF. In DNA, the CDR3 is TGTGCCAGCAGAAGGACTAGCGGGGGCCTCGGGGAGACCCAGTACTTC.

The chain employs TRBV4-3 and TRBJ2-3, with 8 bases identical to TRBD1. In germline, CDR1 is LGHNA, CDR2 YSLEER. J gave up 0 bases and V 4 bases, and 6 bases lay outside the gene matches. The CDR3 contains 16 residues. The CDR3 coding sequence is TGCGCCAGCAGCCGCACAGGGGGAATGAGCACAGATACGCAGTATTTT. It encodes CASSRTGGMSTDTQYF.

The chain combines TRBV29-1 with TRBJ2-3; D is unclear. CDR1 is SQVTM, CDR2 ANQGSEA, per germline. With 5 bases removed from V and 1 base from J, the gap between germline ends came to 7 bases. CDR3 length: 12 amino acids. As DNA, the CDR3 is TGCAGCGTTTCGCTCGGCACAGATACGCAGTATTTT. Its translation: CSVSLGTDTQYF.

The J gene is TRBJ2-2, the V gene TRBV15; 7 bases are shared with TRBD1. In germline, CDR1 is LNHNV, CDR2 YYDKDF (reference sequence). CDR3 length: 12 residues. V trimming: 7 bases; J trimming: 8 bases; junction bases outside the gene matches: 4. Here the CDR3 reads CATNRGRGELFF. The CDR3 region has the DNA TGTGCCACCAACAGGGGACGGGGGGAGCTGTTTTTT.

This chain links TRBV12-3 or TRBV12-4 with TRBJ2-7; D remains unclear. There are 13 residues in the CDR3. V shed 6 bases and J shed 1 base, with 10 bases lying between them. CDR3 protein: CASRVAGSYEQYF. CDR3 DNA sequence: TGTGCCAGCAGAGTAGCTGGGTCCTACGAGCAGTACTTC.

This clonotype turned up a few times. V gene TRBV10-3 combines with J gene TRBJ2-1; 9 nucleotides agree with TRBD1. Germline CDR1 reads ENHRY; CDR2 reads SYGVKD. V shed 4 bases, J shed 6 bases, and the junction held 4 bases outside the gene matches. This CDR3 spans 14 amino acids. CDR3 region: CAISVLTGGNEQFF. CDR3 nucleotide sequence: TGTGCCATCAGTGTTTTGACAGGGGGCAATGAGCAGTTCTTC.

The rearrangement uses TRBV24-1 and TRBJ2-7; unclear D gene. V was clipped by 1 base and J by 2 bases, with 8 bases between them. The CDR3 length is 14 residues. CDR1 KGHDR and CDR2 SFDVKD come from the germline V gene. The CDR3 DNA reads TGTGCCACCAGTGATTTTCCGGATCCCTACGAGCAGTACGTC. This codes for CATSDFPDPYEQYV.

The chain has TRBV9 and TRBJ1-2; 7 bases map to TRBD1. The length of the CDR3 is 13 residues. Germline-derived CDR1 and CDR2 are SGDLS and YYNGEE. Germline trimming cut 4 bases from V and 8 bases from J; bases unmatched to any gene: 8. In nucleotides, the CDR3 is TGTGCCAGCAGCCCCCAGACAGGGTGGGGCTACACCTTC. It specifies CASSPQTGWGYTF.